This entry describes one T cell receptor (beta chain). The antigen this receptor binds is unknown. This may be a read error: a much more frequent sequence differs by one nucleotide. This entry is derived from a study of glioma-infiltrating T cells (dated by TCRdb to about 2016). About the study as a whole: TCR alpha- and beta-chain repertoires were sequenced from glioma tissue, non-neoplastic brain tissue and matched peripheral blood mononuclear cells. To measure how far tissue and blood T-cell populations diverged, each tissue-infiltrating repertoire was compared against the peripheral blood repertoire of the same patient. Three low-grade glioma patients, roughly eight primary glioblastoma patients and three non-glioma patients contributing non-neoplastic brain tissue were included in the paired cohort. Paper-wide results and their limitations: Group comparisons were based on small numbers of patients: three non-neoplastic, three low-grade glioma and several glioblastoma patients. VJ-independent divergence between tissue and blood was below expectation in non-neoplastic patients but above expectation in all gliomas, especially low-grade gliomas. Very few CDR3 sequences were shared between tissue and blood, attributed to high CDR3 diversity and limited sampling.

CDR1 MNHEY and CDR2 SMNVEV were looked up in the germline V gene (reference sequence). There are 14 amino acids in the CDR3, from cysteine to phenylalanine inclusive. Solely the CDR3 DNA is kept, with 42 bases framed from the first base. V sheds 10 bases and J sheds 3 bases, leaving 18 bases between their ends. The iRepertoire nested amplicon-rescue multiplex PCR (arm-PCR) platform was used to amplify TCR alpha and beta CDR3 regions from RNA. The input for one-step reverse transcription and amplification was roughly 85-400 ng of either tissue mRNA or PBMC total RNA. Following bead purification, Illumina adapters were added through a secondary multiplex PCR, and the libraries were then gel-purified between 200 and 400 bp. The libraries contained internal 6-nucleotide barcodes that were used for demultiplexing. Sequencing of libraries was performed on an Illumina MiSeq with 2x220 or 2x250 nucleotide paired-end reads. In the original analysis: Paired reads were merged with FLASH 1.2.11 and aligned to the GRCh37 human genome with BWA-MEM before extracting TRA and TRB reads. V and J assignment used an IMGT-derived reference of cassette sequences and CDR3 motifs that included pseudogenes. Reads were translated in three frames, and productive CDR3s were defined by a C…FGXG motif without stop codons. A clonotype was defined as a unique combination of a V-J cassette pair and a CDR3 amino acid sequence. Reads were filtered by Hamming distance, thresholded by each sample's sequence error rate in mapped regions. TCRdb reworked the public reads: Q25 trimming with fastp, MiXCR clone assembly, productive beta chains retained. Every distinct CDR3 protein forms one entry, paired with its most common genes and DNA. It is TCRdb's table, rather than the study itself, that gives the V and J calls and clone size. The sample data list under 200,000 distinct CDR3 sequences, and about 32% of these were observed just once. The ten largest clones capture 20% to 25% of the sample.

The source of this sequence is a human donor with low-grade glioma or glioblastoma, undergoing nonglioma brain surgery, or in good health (not recorded which). The chain is encoded by TRBV27 joined to TRBJ2-5; the D call is tentative, TRBD1 or TRBD2, as each matches 5 bases. The material sequenced was glioma tissue, nonneoplastic brain tissue, or PBMCs (not recorded which). The CDR3 reads as follows: CAIRPGANEETQYF. The sequence in DNA is TGTGCCATCAGACCCGGGGCCAACGAAGAGACCCAGTACTTC.